Below are 24 T cell receptor beta chains sequenced from a single sample in a study of T-cell memory formation after mild COVID-19 (dated by TCRdb to about 2021). The protocol used for the library was 5' RACE. The reads were generated on an Illumina NovaSeq 6000. TCRdb ran its own pipeline on the public reads, namely fastp trimming at Q25 and MiXCR clone calling, and kept in-frame beta chains. Duplicate CDR3 protein sequences are folded into a single record with the most common DNA and genes. The table for this sample lists approximately 150,000 distinct CDR3 sequences; approximately 14% of them were counted only once. 14% of the sample goes to the ten largest clones. Sequenced material: PBMCs or a T cell subset sorted from them (not recorded which). The receptors shown here come from an adult woman who had mild COVID-19 (a few samples of this study predate the infection). The sample titles of this study are shuffled in the database, so cell type and time point are left out; the donor was told from shared clones.

V is TRBV7-9 and J is TRBJ2-3; no firm D call. Germline V gene data show CDR1 as SEHNR and CDR2 as FQNEAQ (reference sequence). The CDR3 has 12 amino acids. The V gene lost 4 bases and the J gene lost 6 bases, with 8 bases spanning the gap. The CDR3 sequence is CASSSPRDTQYF. CDR3 in DNA: TGTGCCAGCAGCTCCCCAAGGGATACGCAGTATTTT.

V is TRBV4-3 and J is TRBJ2-7; no definite D call. Trimming cost V 1 base and J 3 bases, with 13 bases left between them. This CDR3 spans 15 amino acids. Germline CDR1 LGHNA, CDR2 YSLEER. CDR3 bases: TGCGCCAGCAGCCAAGGGACCTCAGAAATCTACGAGCAGTACTTC. Residues: CASSQGTSEIYEQYF.

This clonotype showed up just a few times. The V gene is TRBV21-1, the J gene TRBJ2-3; TRBD1 reflects the table's D call only, with no check against the DNA. TRBV21-1 is noted as a pseudogene. The length of the CDR3 is 17 residues. Written as DNA, the CDR3 is TGTGCCAGCAGCAAAGGCCTGACGGGGCCTAGCACAGATACGCAGTATTTT. Its translation is CASSKGLTGPSTDTQYF.

Ten or more counts support this clonotype. This rearrangement joins TRBV27 to TRBJ2-7; D call uncertain. The CDR3 covers 15 residues. V lost 2 bases and J 3 bases, leaving 14 bases between the germline ends. Per the germline V gene, CDR1 is MNHEY and CDR2 is SMNVEV (reference sequence). CDR3 residues: CASSLKGSRFYEQYF. The CDR3 bases are TGTGCCAGCAGTTTAAAGGGCAGCCGATTCTACGAGCAGTACTTC.

The chain joins TRBV18 to TRBJ2-7; D not certain. Trimming removed 0 bases at V and 9 bases at J, with 9 bases between. The V gene's germline CDR1 is KGHSH and CDR2 LQKENI. This CDR3 contains 12 residues. CDR3 protein: CASSPPPGGQYF. CDR3 nucleotides: TGTGCCAGCTCACCACCCCCGGGCGGGCAGTACTTC.

The sample holds a few counts of this clonotype. The rearrangement links TRBV11-2 to TRBJ1-1; 7 nucleotides line up with TRBD1. CDR1 SGHAT and CDR2 FQNNGV come from the germline V gene. V lost 4 bases to trimming and J lost 6 bases; unmatched junction nucleotides: 5. This CDR3 is built from 13 residues. For the CDR3, the DNA is TGTGCCAGCAGCTCAGGGGGGGGTTCTGAAGCTTTCTTT. Its protein is CASSSGGGSEAFF.

This clonotype occurred a few times. The genes are TRBV7-9 and TRBJ2-3; 15 bases map to TRBD2. The CDR3 has 16 amino acids. The V gene's germline CDR1 is SEHNR and CDR2 FQNEAQ (reference sequence). The J segment lost 2 bases and the V segment lost 6 bases, leaving 3 bases of the junction unmatched. The CDR3 DNA is TGTGCCAGCAGACGGACTAGCGGGAGGGCCACAGATACGCAGTATTTT. Its protein product is CASRRTSGRATDTQYF.

This clonotype has just a few counts. This chain connects TRBV5-5 to TRBJ2-3; TRBD1 matches 7 bases. The CDR3 runs to 15 residues. CDR1 is SGHKS, CDR2 YYEKEE, per germline (reference sequence). The junction had 8 bases not matched to a gene; V was cut back by 0 bases and J by 7 bases. CDR3 nucleotides: TGTGCCAGCAGCTTGGAGGGGGCCACCCTTTATACGCAGTATTTT. It translates to CASSLEGATLYTQYF.

A few counts support this clonotype. The chain joins TRBV20-1 to TRBJ2-3; D gene ambiguous. Germline-derived CDR1 and CDR2 are DFQATT and SNEGSKA (reference sequence). Trimming shortened V by 3 bases and J by 2 bases, and 9 bases separated the two germline ends. There are 13 residues in the CDR3. For the CDR3, the DNA is TGCAGTGCTAGTGCGGAGATCACAGATACGCAGTATTTT. This translates into CSASAEITDTQYF.

This chain uses TRBV5-1 with TRBJ1-1; tentative D call: TRBD1 (5 bases). The V end was cut by 3 bases, the J end by 7 bases, with 13 bases between. The CDR3 totals 13 residues. Germline CDR1 SGHRS, CDR2 YFSETQ. CDR3 region: CASSSGGYSEAFF. CDR3 nucleotide sequence: TGCGCCAGCAGCTCCGGGGGGTATAGTGAAGCTTTCTTT.

There are a few counts of this clonotype. The chain joins TRBV12-3 or TRBV12-4 to TRBJ1-1, with D unresolved. Trimming took 5 bases from V and 6 from J, leaving 13 bases between them. The CDR3 totals 13 residues. The CDR3: CASSPRVLPEAFF. CDR3 nucleotide sequence: TGTGCCAGCAGTCCCAGAGTTCTCCCTGAAGCTTTCTTT.

This clonotype occurred a few times. This chain uses TRBV18 with TRBJ2-7, with a tentative D call TRBD2 (6 bases). Trimming took off 2 bases at V and 2 bases at J, with 16 bases between the two ends. From germline, CDR1 is KGHSH and CDR2 LQKENI. The CDR3 sequence is 16 residues long. The CDR3 sequence is CASSPRAGHSPYEQYF. The CDR3 DNA is TGTGCCAGCTCACCAAGGGCGGGGCACAGCCCCTACGAGCAGTACTTC. Based on the CDR3 plus reference TRBV18 and TRBJ2-7, the full variable domain is NAGVMQNPRHLVRRRGQEARLRCSPMKGHSHVYWYRQLPEEGLKFMVYLQKENIIDESGMPKERFSAEFPKEGPSILRIQQVVRGDSAAYFCASSPRAGHSPYEQYFGPGTRLTVT.

The gene calls are TRBV29-1 and TRBJ2-7; possible D gene TRBD1, 5 bases. The CDR3 runs 14 residues. Germline CDR1 is SQVTM and CDR2 is ANQGSEA. V shed 2 bases and J shed 2 bases, with 13 bases lying between them. The chain's CDR3 is CSVEIGDNPYEQYF. CDR3 nucleotide sequence: TGCAGCGTTGAAATAGGGGATAACCCCTACGAGCAGTACTTC.

This clonotype was found many times. This chain connects TRBV24-1 to TRBJ1-5; 11 bases agree with TRBD1. The junction had 10 bases not matched to a gene; V was cut back by 5 bases and J by 5 bases. CDR1 is KGHDR and CDR2 is SFDVKD in the germline V gene. The length of the CDR3 is 17 residues. Here the CDR3 reads CATSAVGQGAGDQPQHF. The CDR3 nucleotides read TGTGCCACCAGTGCCGTTGGACAGGGGGCTGGGGATCAGCCCCAGCATTTT.

This clonotype was picked up a small number of times. J is TRBJ2-2 and V is TRBV19, with D perhaps matching TRBD1 or TRBD2 (5 bases each). This CDR3 spans 13 amino acids. V was pared by 7 bases and J by 0 bases, with 6 bases between. Germline CDR1 and CDR2: LNHDA and SQIVND (reference sequence). The CDR3 reads CASKGPNTGELFF. DNA of the CDR3: TGTGCCAGTAAGGGACCGAACACCGGGGAGCTGTTTTTT.

This clonotype was seen only a few times. This chain links TRBV7-9 with TRBJ1-1; D ambiguous. The CDR3 spans 12 residues. V lost 2 bases to trimming and J lost 6 bases, with 7 bases between them. CDR1 and CDR2 from the germline V gene are SEHNR and FQNEAQ (reference sequence). CDR3 sequence (DNA): TGTGCCAGCAGCTTAAGTGGGGCTGAAGCTTTCTTT. It specifies CASSLSGAEAFF. Complete variable domain (other parts from reference TRBV7-9 and TRBJ1-1): DTGVSQNPRHKITKRGQNVTFRCDPISEHNRLYWYRQTLGQGPEFLTYFQNEAQLEKSRLLSDRFSAERPKGSFSTLEIQRTEQGDSAMYLCASSLSGAEAFFGQGTRLTVV.

This clonotype was counted only a few times. The rearrangement uses TRBV28 and TRBJ2-7; the D is unclear. V was trimmed by 4 bases and J by 0 bases, leaving 19 bases between them. The CDR3 contains 17 residues. Germline V CDR1 and CDR2: MDHEN, SYDVKM. CDR3 sequence reads: CASSSYMYDETSYEQYF. As DNA, the CDR3 is TGTGCCAGCAGTTCCTACATGTATGACGAAACCTCCTACGAGCAGTACTTC.

The sample holds a few counts of this clonotype. V gene TRBV24-1 combines with J gene TRBJ2-3; 9 bases are a match to TRBD1. The CDR3 has 17 residues. Per the germline V gene, CDR1 is KGHDR and CDR2 is SFDVKD. Trimming cost V 1 base and J 0 bases; bases outside gene matches: 4. CDR3 nucleotides: TGTGCCACCAGTGATTTTGGGACAGGGAAAAGCACAGATACGCAGTATTTT. This gives the protein CATSDFGTGKSTDTQYF.

This clonotype showed up just a few times. This rearrangement joins TRBV30 to TRBJ2-2; D remains ambiguous. Trimming cost V 0 bases and J 5 bases, with 4 bases left between them. The length of the CDR3 is 12 residues. CDR1 is GTSNPN, CDR2 SVGIG, per germline (reference sequence). CDR3 residues: CAWSVKTGELFF. The CDR3 nucleotides read TGTGCCTGGAGTGTAAAGACCGGGGAGCTGTTTTTT.

V usage is TRBV7-3 and J usage is TRBJ2-1; D remains ambiguous. The CDR3 is 15 amino acids. The germline V and J ends were trimmed by 5 bases and 0 bases, with 11 bases remaining between them. CDR1 and CDR2 (germline): SGHTA, FQGTGA. The CDR3 sequence: CASSPDTSSYNEQFF. Here the CDR3 DNA reads TGTGCCAGCAGCCCAGACACGAGCTCCTACAATGAGCAGTTCTTC.

The V and J genes are TRBV24-1 and TRBJ2-7, with D unresolved. The CDR3 length is 11 residues. V dropped 0 bases and J dropped 6 bases, with 2 bases sitting between them. In germline, CDR1 is KGHDR, CDR2 SFDVKD. Here the CDR3 DNA reads TGTGCCACCAGTGATTTGGGCGAGCAGTACTTC. Translating gives CATSDLGEQYF.

J is TRBJ1-6 and V is TRBV5-1, with a tentative D call TRBD1 (5 bases). CDR3 length: 17 amino acids. Germline V lookup: CDR1 SGHRS, CDR2 YFSETQ. Between the trimmed V and J ends, which lost 3 bases and 9 bases, there was a span of 22 bases. CDR3: CASSSNNVGRDSSPLHF. DNA for the CDR3: TGCGCCAGCAGCTCAAATAATGTCGGCAGGGATTCTTCACCCCTCCACTTT.

This chain links TRBV5-6 with TRBJ1-6, with D perhaps TRBD1 (5 bases). This CDR3 comprises 17 residues. Between the trimmed V and J ends, which lost 4 bases and 0 bases, there was a span of 14 bases. CDR1 and CDR2 from the germline V gene are SGHDT and YYEEEE. The CDR3 region is CASSVKTASSYNSPLHF. The CDR3 DNA is TGTGCCAGCAGCGTAAAGACAGCGAGCTCCTATAATTCACCCCTCCACTTT.

This clonotype was recorded a few times. The chain has TRBV7-8 and TRBJ2-7, with 9 bases fitting TRBD2. The CDR3 consists of 14 residues. Germline CDR1 is SGHVS and CDR2 is FQNEAQ. V dropped 5 bases and J dropped 0; count of bases not matched to a gene: 2. CDR3 DNA: TGTGCCAGCAGCCGTAGCGGGAGCTCCTACGAGCAGTACTTC. Its translation is CASSRSGSSYEQYF.